These 9 T cell receptor beta chains were all obtained from the same sample, sequenced in a study of human T cells and chemical hapten exposure. TCRdb re-derived calls from the RACE reads in MiXCR, one entry per CDR3 protein. This table holds some 120,000 distinct CDR3 sequences, around 10% found once. This sample's time point: patch test 1, 2 weeks after DPC sensitization. Noted treatment: therapeutic diphenylcyclopropenone sensitization with weekly scalp DPC. Sequencing was performed on whole blood, taken in connection with sensitization to the hapten diphenylcyclopropenone (DPC). The receptors derive from a woman in her forties or fifties with alopecia areata. Some clones in this sample may be carry-over from other donors' samples.

This clonotype appeared many times. The chain couples TRBV29-1 to TRBJ1-4, with D possibly TRBD1 on 5 matching bases. Trimming removed 4 bases at V and 6 bases at J, with 9 bases between. CDR1 and CDR2 (germline): SQVTM, ANQGSEA. The CDR3 sequence is 12 residues long. CDR3 protein: CSVAGGDEKLFF. Written as DNA, the CDR3 is TGCAGCGTTGCGGGGGGTGATGAAAAACTGTTTTTT.

Points on this clonotype: The CDR3 does not end in the conserved phenylalanine or tryptophan, so this is likely a read error. The genes are TRBV12-3 or TRBV12-4 and TRBJ2-7; the D is unclear. V was trimmed by 6 bases and J by 5 bases, leaving 17 bases between them. The CDR3 sequence is 14 residues long. The CDR3 DNA follows: TGTGCCAGCAGCTTATCCCCCATGAGAAACGAGCAGTACCTC. Its protein is CASSLSPMRNEQYL.

The chain is built from TRBV9 and TRBJ2-1; 7 bases align to TRBD2. The germline V gene has CDR1 SGDLS and CDR2 YYNGEE. V gave up 4 bases and J gave up 10 bases; unmatched junction bases: 11. This CDR3 region has 14 residues. The CDR3 loop reads CASSLTTSAGEQFF. The CDR3 DNA reads as TGTGCCAGCAGCCTTACAACTAGCGCAGGCGAGCAGTTCTTC. Supplemented by reference TRBV9 and TRBJ2-1, the full variable domain reads DSGVTQTPKHLITATGQRVTLRCSPRSGDLSVYWYQQSLDQGLQFLIQYYNGEERAKGNILERFSAQQFPDLHSELNLSSLELGDSALYFCASSLTTSAGEQFFGPGTRLTVL.

V gene TRBV7-2 combines with J gene TRBJ1-1; 9 nucleotides match TRBD1. V shed 3 bases, J shed 5 bases, and the junction held 7 bases outside the gene matches. The CDR3 totals 15 residues. Germline V gene data show CDR1 as SGHTA and CDR2 as FQGNSA. CDR3 coding DNA: TGTGCCAGCAGCTTTTCGGGACAGGGTAAAACTGAAGCTTTCTTT. Its protein is CASSFSGQGKTEAFF.

Turning to this clonotype: This may be a read error, as it is one base from a much larger clone. This chain uses TRBV11-2 with TRBJ2-7, with TRBD1 as a possible D gene (5 bases). V dropped 0 bases and J dropped 6 bases, with 27 bases sitting between them. CDR3 length equals 19 residues. Germline V gives CDR1 SGHAT, CDR2 FQNNGV. The CDR3 DNA is TGTGCCAGCAGCTTAGAAGGGGCTCGGCAGCTCCTCGCGGCCTCCGAGCAGTACTTC. It is translated as CASSLEGARQLLAASEQYF.

The V and J genes are TRBV6-5 and TRBJ1-2; 10 nucleotides line up with TRBD1. CDR1 is MNHEY, CDR2 SVGAGI, per germline. The ends lost 0 bases at V and 14 bases at J; junction bases unmatched: 9. The CDR3 is 14 amino acids. Here the CDR3 reads CASSYSGTGATGTF. CDR3 nucleotides: TGTGCCAGCAGTTACTCGGGGACAGGGGCGACGGGTACCTTC.

The chain uses TRBV10-3 and TRBJ2-7; D is perhaps TRBD1 (6 bases). CDR1 ENHRY and CDR2 SYGVKD come from the germline V gene. V was trimmed by 0 bases and J by 0 bases, leaving 24 bases between them. This CDR3 is 20 amino acids long. CDR3 amino acids: CAISESGSQGNTKSSYEQYF. The CDR3 DNA follows: TGTGCCATCAGTGAGTCAGGTAGTCAGGGGAATACCAAGAGCTCCTACGAGCAGTACTTC.

V is TRBV19 and J is TRBJ2-7; D gene uncertain. V gave up 5 bases and J gave up 0 bases, with 11 bases separating them. Germline V gene data show CDR1 as LNHDA and CDR2 as SQIVND (reference sequence). This CDR3 comprises 14 residues. The CDR3 loop is CASSSVLHSYEQYF. The CDR3 coding sequence is TGTGCCAGTAGTTCAGTCTTACACTCCTACGAGCAGTACTTC.

This clonotype has just a few counts. V is TRBV20-1 and J is TRBJ2-3; TRBD2 might be the D (6 bases). The CDR3 is made up of 13 amino acids. The ends were cut back, 5 bases at V and 7 bases at J, with 16 bases in the middle. Germline V gene lookup returns CDR1 DFQATT and CDR2 SNEGSKA (reference sequence). This chain's CDR3 is CSALTSQSNTQYF. The CDR3 DNA reads TGCAGTGCTCTTACTAGCCAATCTAATACGCAGTATTTT.